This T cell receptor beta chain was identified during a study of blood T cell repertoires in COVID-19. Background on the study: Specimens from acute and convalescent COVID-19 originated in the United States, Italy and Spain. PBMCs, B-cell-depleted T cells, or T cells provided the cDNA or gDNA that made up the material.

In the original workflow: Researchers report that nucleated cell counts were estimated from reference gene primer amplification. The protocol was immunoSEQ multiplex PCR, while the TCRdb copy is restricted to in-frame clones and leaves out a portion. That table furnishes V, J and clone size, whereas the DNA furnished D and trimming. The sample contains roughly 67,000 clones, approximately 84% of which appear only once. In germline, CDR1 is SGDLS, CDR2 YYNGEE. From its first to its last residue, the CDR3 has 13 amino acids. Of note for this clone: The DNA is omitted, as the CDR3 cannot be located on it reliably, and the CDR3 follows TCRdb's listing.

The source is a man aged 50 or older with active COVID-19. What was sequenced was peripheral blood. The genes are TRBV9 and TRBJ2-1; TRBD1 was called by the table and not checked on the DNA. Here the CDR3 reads CASSVGTGTGAFF.